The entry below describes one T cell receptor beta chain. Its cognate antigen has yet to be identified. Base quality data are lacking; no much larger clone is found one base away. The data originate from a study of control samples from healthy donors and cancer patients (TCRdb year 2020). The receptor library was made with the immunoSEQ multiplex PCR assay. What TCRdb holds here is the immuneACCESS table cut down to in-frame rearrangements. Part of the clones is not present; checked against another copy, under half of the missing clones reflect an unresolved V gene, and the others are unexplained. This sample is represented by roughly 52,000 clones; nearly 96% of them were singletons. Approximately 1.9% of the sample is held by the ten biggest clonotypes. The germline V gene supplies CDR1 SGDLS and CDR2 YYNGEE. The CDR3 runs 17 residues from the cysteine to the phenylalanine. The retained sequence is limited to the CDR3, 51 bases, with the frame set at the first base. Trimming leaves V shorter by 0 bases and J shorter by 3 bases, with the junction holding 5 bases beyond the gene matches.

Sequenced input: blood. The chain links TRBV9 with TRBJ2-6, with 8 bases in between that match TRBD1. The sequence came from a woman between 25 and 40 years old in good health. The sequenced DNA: TGTGCCAGCAGCGTAGGGCAGGGGGCGCTTGGGGCCAACGTCCTGACTTTC. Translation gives CASSVGQGALGANVLTF.